The rows below give T cell receptor beta chains drawn from one sample of a study of cytomegalovirus exposure and HLA in healthy donors. Only in-frame clones appear in the TCRdb table, and some are missing; sequencing was by immunoSEQ multiplex PCR. The sample lists about 110,000 clones; roughly 15% were seen once. Sequencing was done on a sample of PBMCs. The receptors stem from a female donor in good health and CMV-seronegative. CDR3s include the opening cysteine and the closing phenylalanine or tryptophan. The D gene is left open where the match is weak. Clone size appears in some rows only: once, few, many, or a class for an expanded clone.

>.|TRBJ1-4|.|15|TRBV27
CASSLRGGINEKLFF
TGTGCCAGCAGTTTACGGGGAGGGATTAATGAAAAACTGTTTTTT
>TRBD1|TRBJ1-2|few|14|TRBV5-8
CASSSGQGRWGYTF
TGTGCCAGCAGCTCAGGACAGGGGCGTTGGGGCTACACCTTC
>TRBD2|TRBJ2-3|few|20|TRBV9
CASSVEGESGGAYSTDTQYF
TGTGCCAGCAGCGTAGAGGGTGAAAGCGGGGGGGCCTATTCCACAGATACGCAGTATTTT
>TRBD2|TRBJ2-2|.|17|TRBV7-9
CASSLAGLAKNTGELFF
TGTGCCAGCAGCTTAGCCGGACTAGCGAAGAACACCGGGGAGCTGTTTTTT
>TRBD2|TRBJ2-1|few|16|TRBV28
CASRGTSATNYNEQFF
TGTGCCAGCAGGGGGACTAGCGCGACCAACTACAATGAGCAGTTCTTC
>.|TRBJ1-1|.|15|TRBV5-4
CASSLTGVMNTEAFF
TGTGCCAGCAGCCTGACAGGAGTAATGAACACTGAAGCTTTCTTT
>TRBD1|TRBJ2-2|.|17|TRBV9
CASSRRLVSGGSGELFF
TGTGCCAGCAGCAGACGGTTGGTGTCAGGGGGCTCCGGGGAGCTGTTTTTT
>.|TRBJ1-6|.|17|TRBV7-8
CASSLDGVSSYNSPLHF
TGTGCCAGCAGCTTAGACGGGGTTAGCTCCTATAATTCACCCCTCCACTTT
>TRBD1|TRBJ2-7|few|14|TRBV5-1
CASSFSTGGHEQYF
TGCGCCAGCAGCTTTTCCACAGGGGGGCACGAGCAGTACTTC
>.|TRBJ1-1|few|14|TRBV28
CASSWGELSTEAFF
TGTGCCAGCAGTTGGGGGGAGTTGAGCACTGAAGCTTTCTTT
>.|TRBJ1-5|.|15|TRBV6-1
CASSARQFSNQPQHF
TGTGCCAGCAGCGCTAGACAGTTTAGCAATCAGCCCCAGCATTTT
>TRBD1|TRBJ1-4|.|15|TRBV27
CASSLSQGRYEKLFF
TGTGCCAGCAGTTTATCACAGGGGAGGTATGAAAAACTGTTTTTT
>.|TRBJ2-7|few|13|TRBV2
CASSEDSTYEQYF
TGTGCCAGCAGCGAGGACAGTACCTACGAGCAGTACTTC
>.|TRBJ1-2|.|14|TRBV4-3
CASSQDLGFRGYTF
TGCGCCAGCAGCCAAGATCTGGGCTTTCGGGGCTACACCTTC
>TRBD1|TRBJ2-7|few|14|TRBV2
CATAKTGSSYEQYF
TGTGCCACCGCGAAGACAGGGAGCTCCTACGAGCAGTACTTC
>TRBD2|TRBJ2-2|.|18|TRBV7-3
CASSHRPGLAGAVGELFF
TGTGCCAGCAGCCATAGACCAGGACTAGCGGGAGCGGTCGGGGAGCTGTTTTTT
>TRBD1|TRBJ1-5|few|14|TRBV10-3
CAISEGGSNQPQHF
TGTGCCATCAGTGAAGGGGGCAGCAATCAGCCCCAGCATTTT
>.|TRBJ1-1|.|12|TRBV29-1
CSVEMGAAKLDF
TGCAGCGTTGAAATGGGGGCAGCGAAGTTGGACTTT
>.|TRBJ1-2|few|14|TRBV6-1
CASSENQGNYGYTF
TGTGCCAGCAGTGAAAACCAGGGGAACTATGGCTACACCTTC
>TRBD1|TRBJ1-1|few|15|TRBV27
CASSPPGQGNTEAFF
TGTGCCAGCAGTCCACCGGGACAGGGGAACACTGAAGCTTTCTTT
>TRBD1|TRBJ2-7|.|14|TRBV29-1
CSVEDLGRGYEQYF
TGCAGCGTTGAAGATCTGGGCAGGGGGTACGAGCAGTACTTC
>.|TRBJ2-3|.|12|TRBV28
CASSWGADTQYF
TGTGCCAGCAGTTGGGGGGCAGATACGCAGTATTTT